This entry lists 20 T cell receptor beta chains sequenced from one sample in a study of cytomegalovirus exposure and HLA in healthy donors (dated by TCRdb to the late 2010s). Library prep was done by the immunoSEQ multiplex PCR assay. As stored in TCRdb, this immuneACCESS dataset retains in-frame rearrangements with V and J assigned. A fraction of the clones does not appear; measured against another copy, unresolved V genes explain less than half of the discrepancy, and the remainder lacks a known reason. The sample table holds about 64,000 clones, of which roughly nine tenths were seen once. The top ten clonotypes cover 1.3% of the sample. The material sequenced was PBMCs. The receptors were gathered from a woman between 18 and 30 years old in good health and CMV-seronegative.

This chain links TRBV5-5 with TRBJ1-4; D is ambiguous. Germline CDR1 SGHKS, CDR2 YYEKEE (reference sequence). This CDR3 comprises 16 residues. V lost 4 bases, J lost 1 base, and 14 bases lay in between. The DNA of the CDR3 is TGTGCCAGCAGCCGAGAAAACAGCAGAACTAATGAAAAACTGTTTTTT. Translated, it gives CASSRENSRTNEKLFF.

V gene TRBV28 combines with J gene TRBJ2-1, with a tentative D call TRBD2 (7 bases). Germline-derived CDR1 and CDR2 are MDHEN and SYDVKM. The CDR3 is made up of 18 amino acids. V shed 5 bases and J shed 0 bases, with 20 bases lying between them. The CDR3 reads CASSNDKGEGSSYNEQFF. CDR3 nucleotides: TGTGCCAGCAGTAACGATAAGGGGGAGGGGAGCTCCTACAATGAGCAGTTCTTC.

This clone was seen a handful of times. The chain links TRBV7-6 to TRBJ2-7; D might be TRBD2 (6 bases). CDR1 and CDR2 (germline): SGHVS, FNYEAQ. CDR3 size: 14 residues. V was trimmed by 1 base and J by 3 bases, leaving 10 bases between them. The CDR3, as DNA: TGTGCCAGCAGCTTAGGGACTACGAGCTACGAGCAGTACTTC. It codes for CASSLGTTSYEQYF.

The J gene is TRBJ2-2, the V gene TRBV19; 7 bases fit TRBD2. The germline V gene encodes CDR1 LNHDA and CDR2 SQIVND (reference sequence). V lost 7 bases to trimming and J lost 6 bases; unmatched junction nucleotides: 8. CDR3 length: 14 residues. The CDR3 DNA reads TGTGCCAGTAACGAGCAGGGAGGGGCCGGGGAGCTGTTTTTT. Encoded protein: CASNEQGGAGELFF.

J is TRBJ2-1 and V is TRBV28; D not certain. CDR3 length equals 12 residues. Trimming removed 5 bases from V and 7 bases from J, with 9 bases in between. The germline V gene has CDR1 MDHEN and CDR2 SYDVKM. For the CDR3, the DNA is TGTGCCAGCAGTCCCCTACCAAATGAGCAGTTCTTC. Protein product: CASSPLPNEQFF.

In the case of this clone: Other nucleotide sequences from this sample produce the same CDR3. This chain uses TRBV30 with TRBJ1-5, with D maybe TRBD1 (5 bases). Germline values: CDR1 GTSNPN, CDR2 SVGIG (reference sequence). The V gene lost 1 base and the J gene lost 0 bases, with 13 bases spanning the gap. The length of the CDR3 is 16 residues. The CDR3 region has the DNA TGTGCCTGGAGTGCCCCCGGGGGGGGTAGCAATCAGCCCCAGCATTTT. Translation gives CAWSAPGGGSNQPQHF.

The DNA of the CDR3 is TGTGCCAGCAGTTCCCCTCCCCGACTAGCGGGGGGGTGGAATGAGCAGTTCTTC. Protein product: CASSSPPRLAGGWNEQFF. The rearrangement links TRBV2 to TRBJ2-1; 14 bases agree with TRBD2. Trimming removed 5 bases from V and 7 bases from J; junction bases left unmatched: 13. Germline CDR1 is SNHLY and CDR2 is FYNNEI. This CDR3 has 18 residues. The full variable domain, in which reference TRBV2 and TRBJ2-1 provide the parts outside the CDR3, is EPEVTQTPSHQVTQMGQEVILRCVPISNHLYFYWYRQILGQKVEFLVSFYNNEISEKSEIFDDQFSVERPDGSNFTLKIRSTKLEDSAMYFCASSSPPRLAGGWNEQFFGPGTRLTVL.

This clone was observed a handful of times. The V call is TRBV5-6, the J call TRBJ2-7; tentative D call: TRBD2 (5 bases). CDR1 is SGHDT, CDR2 YYEEEE, per germline. Trimming removed 0 bases from V and 7 bases from J, with 17 bases in between. CDR3 length: 15 amino acids. The CDR3 loop is CASSLAGAPWREQYF. The CDR3 DNA reads TGTGCCAGCAGCTTGGCCGGAGCACCATGGAGGGAGCAGTACTTC.

V gene TRBV6-4 combines with J gene TRBJ2-1; TRBD1 matches at 7 bases. CDR1 and CDR2 (germline): MRHNA, SNTAGT. This CDR3 has 12 residues. V lost 10 bases, J lost 9 bases, and 9 bases stayed unmatched. For the CDR3, the DNA is TGTGCCACCTCAACAGGGGACATTGAGCAGTTCTTC. This sequence encodes CATSTGDIEQFF.

The chain couples TRBV2 to TRBJ1-5; D not certain. The V end was cut by 7 bases, the J end by 0 bases, with 19 bases between. The germline V gene has CDR1 SNHLY and CDR2 FYNNEI. This CDR3 has 17 amino acids. The chain's CDR3 is CASKGGIDYYSNQPQHF. CDR3 nucleotides: TGTGCCAGCAAGGGAGGGATAGATTACTATAGCAATCAGCCCCAGCATTTT.

This clone was picked up one time. V is TRBV11-2 and J is TRBJ1-1; a possible D gene is TRBD1 (6 bases). CDR1 and CDR2 from the germline V gene are SGHAT and FQNNGV. The CDR3 runs to 15 residues. Trimming shortened V by 1 base and J by 3 bases, and 12 bases separated the two germline ends. CDR3 bases: TGTGCCAGCAGCTTAGGTTCGCCAGGGGACACTGAAGCTTTCTTT. It encodes CASSLGSPGDTEAFF.

The chain uses TRBV5-4 and TRBJ2-2, with D possibly being TRBD2 (5 bases). The V and J ends lost 0 bases and 0 bases respectively, with 15 bases between them. CDR1 SGHNT and CDR2 YYREEE come from the germline V gene (reference sequence). This CDR3 spans 18 amino acids. The CDR3 sequence is CASSLGPGGIANTGELFF. CDR3 in DNA: TGTGCCAGCAGCTTGGGCCCCGGAGGAATCGCGAACACCGGGGAGCTGTTTTTT.

The chain combines TRBV6-9 with TRBJ2-1; 9 bases align to TRBD1. J gave up 2 bases and V 8 bases, and 10 bases lay outside the gene matches. In germline, CDR1 is MNHGY, CDR2 SVAAGI. The CDR3 consists of 16 residues. In nucleotides, the CDR3 is TGTGCCAGCTTCTTTACCGGGACAGGGACCTACAATGAGCAGTTCTTC. This translates into CASFFTGTGTYNEQFF.

The chain carries TRBV19 and TRBJ2-1; D is uncertain. Germline V CDR1 and CDR2: LNHDA, SQIVND (reference sequence). This CDR3 region has 14 residues. V was shortened by 5 bases and J by 5 bases, with 13 bases between the two germline ends. In DNA, the CDR3 is TGTGCCAGTAGTTATGTAGCCCTCCACAATGAGCAGTTCTTC. This translates into CASSYVALHNEQFF. Together with reference TRBV19 and TRBJ2-1, the CDR3 gives the full variable domain: DGGITQSPKYLFRKEGQNVTLSCEQNLNHDAMYWYRQDPGQGLRLIYYSQIVNDFQKGDIAEGYSVSREKKESFPLTVTSAQKNPTAFYLCASSYVALHNEQFFGPGTRLTVL.

This chain connects TRBV30 to TRBJ2-5, with TRBD2 matching over 7 bases. CDR1 is GTSNPN and CDR2 is SVGIG in the germline V gene (reference sequence). The CDR3 spans 13 residues. The V gene end was trimmed by 2 bases and the J gene end by 4 bases; junction bases not matched to a gene: 4. CDR3 in DNA: TGTGCCTGGAGTAAAACTAGCGTAGAGACCCAGTACTTC. This translates into CAWSKTSVETQYF.

The chain combines TRBV27 with TRBJ2-7; 8 nucleotides agree with TRBD2. Germline CDR1 MNHEY, CDR2 SMNVEV (reference sequence). Trimming cost V 2 bases and J 3 bases; bases outside gene matches: 6. The length of the CDR3 is 15 residues. The CDR3 nucleotides read TGTGCCAGCAGTTTAGGGGACGGGAGGGTCTACGAGCAGTACTTC. It translates to CASSLGDGRVYEQYF.

The gene calls are TRBV6-1 and TRBJ1-4; D is unresolved. The ends were cut back, 6 bases at V and 5 bases at J, with 16 bases in the middle. The CDR3 sequence is 15 residues long. Germline values: CDR1 MNHNS, CDR2 SASEGT. The CDR3 spells CASSQTGYSNEKLFF. The CDR3 nucleotides read TGTGCCAGCAGCCAAACGGGTTACTCAAATGAAAAACTGTTTTTT.

The chain recombines TRBV15 with TRBJ2-7; possibly TRBD1 for D (6 bases). The CDR3 runs 16 residues. V lost 2 bases and J lost 3, with 17 bases in between. Germline V gives CDR1 LNHNV, CDR2 YYDKDF (reference sequence). CDR3 residues: CATSRSPGQRDYEQYF. The CDR3 coding sequence is TGTGCCACCAGCAGATCTCCGGGACAAAGAGACTACGAGCAGTACTTC. The complete variable domain, with remaining parts taken from reference TRBV15 and TRBJ2-7, reads DAMVIQNPRYQVTQFGKPVTLSCSQTLNHNVMYWYQQKSSQAPKLLFHYYDKDFNNEADTPDNFQSRRPNTSFCFLDIRSPGLGDTAMYLCATSRSPGQRDYEQYFGPGTRLTVT.

This rearrangement joins TRBV30 to TRBJ1-1; D perhaps matches TRBD1 (6 bases). Germline lookup yields CDR1 GTSNPN and CDR2 SVGIG (reference sequence). The germline V and J ends were trimmed by 8 bases and 1 base, with 20 bases remaining between them. The CDR3 extends over 15 amino acids. The CDR3 coding sequence is TGTGCCCTCATGCCCAAGACAGGTAGGAACACTGAAGCTTTCTTT. It encodes CALMPKTGRNTEAFF.

This clone was observed a single time. The V call is TRBV30, the J call TRBJ1-4, with 7 positions matching TRBD1. Trimming took 4 bases from V and 6 from J; bases not matched to a gene: 2. Germline assignment: CDR1 GTSNPN and CDR2 SVGIG (reference sequence). The CDR3 is 12 residues long. DNA for the CDR3: TGTGCCTGGACCGGACAGGATGAAAAACTGTTTTTT. This gives the protein CAWTGQDEKLFF. The full variable domain, with the rest looked up from reference TRBV30 and TRBJ1-4, is SQTIHQWPATLVQPVGSPLSLECTVEGTSNPNLYWYRQAAGRGLQLLFYSVGIGQISSEVPQNLSASRPQDRQFILSSKKLLLSDSGFYLCAWTGQDEKLFFGSGTQLSVL.